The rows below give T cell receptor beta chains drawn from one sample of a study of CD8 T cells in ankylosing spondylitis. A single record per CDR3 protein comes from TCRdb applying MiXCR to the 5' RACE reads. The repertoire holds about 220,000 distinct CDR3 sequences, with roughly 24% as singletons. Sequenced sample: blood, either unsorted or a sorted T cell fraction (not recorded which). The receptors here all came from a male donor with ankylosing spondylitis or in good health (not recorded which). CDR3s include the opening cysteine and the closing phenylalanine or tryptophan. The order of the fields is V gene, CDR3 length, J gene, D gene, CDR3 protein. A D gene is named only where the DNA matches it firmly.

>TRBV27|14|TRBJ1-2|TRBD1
CASSAGGRSYGYTF
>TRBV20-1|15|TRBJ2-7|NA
CSARSPGTPSYEQYF
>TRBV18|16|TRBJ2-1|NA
CASSPLGIGSYNEQFF
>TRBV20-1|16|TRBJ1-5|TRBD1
CSARRPGQGANQPQHF
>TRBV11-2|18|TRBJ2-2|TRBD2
CASSSRVAGGLNTGELFF
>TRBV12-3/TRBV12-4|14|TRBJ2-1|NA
CASSLGGGGNEQFF
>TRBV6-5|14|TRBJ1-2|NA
CASSYNRATYGYTF
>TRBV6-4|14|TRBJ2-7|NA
CASSEGQKPYEQYF
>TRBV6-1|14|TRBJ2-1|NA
CASSPDRDNNEQFF
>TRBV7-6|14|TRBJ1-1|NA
CASSLFAMNTEAFF
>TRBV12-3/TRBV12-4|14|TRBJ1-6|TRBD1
CASSSQGALSPLHF
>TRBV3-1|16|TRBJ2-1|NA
CASSQVLGGINNEQFF
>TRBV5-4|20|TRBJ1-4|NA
CASSLGVLLWGDRSNEKLFF
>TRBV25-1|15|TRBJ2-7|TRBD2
CASSEGGGRAREQYF
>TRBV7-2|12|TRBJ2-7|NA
CASSDFSYEQYF
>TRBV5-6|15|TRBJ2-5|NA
CASSLTGTSGETQYF
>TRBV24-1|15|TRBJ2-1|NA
CATSDLRGPRNEQFF
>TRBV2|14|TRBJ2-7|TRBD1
CASSEGTGSYEQYF
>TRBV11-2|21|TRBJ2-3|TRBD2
CASSRNPGTSGRLWGTDTQYF
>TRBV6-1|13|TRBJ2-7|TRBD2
CASSGRGGYEQYF
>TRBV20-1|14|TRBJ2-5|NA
CSAQTGPPGETQYF
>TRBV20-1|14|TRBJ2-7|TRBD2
CSAGTSGIAYEQYF
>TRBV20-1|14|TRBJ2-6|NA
CSAPQGLGANVLTF
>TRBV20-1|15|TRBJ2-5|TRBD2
CSARDGLAMSETQYF
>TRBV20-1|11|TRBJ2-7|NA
CSAGASYEQYF
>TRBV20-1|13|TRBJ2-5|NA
CSPPGGDQETQYF
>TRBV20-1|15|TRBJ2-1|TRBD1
CSASETGGSYNEQFF
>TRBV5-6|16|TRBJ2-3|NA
CASSFGAPTSTDTQYF
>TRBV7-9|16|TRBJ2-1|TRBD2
CASSSLQREGYNEQFF
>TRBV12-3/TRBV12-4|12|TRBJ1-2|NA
CASSQTNYGYTF
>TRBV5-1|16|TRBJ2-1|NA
CASRRVGGVSYNEQFF
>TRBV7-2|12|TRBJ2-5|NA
CASNKESETQYF
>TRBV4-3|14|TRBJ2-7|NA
CASSQASSAYEQYF
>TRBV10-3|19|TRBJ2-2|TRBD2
CAISEVLGLAGQNTGELFF
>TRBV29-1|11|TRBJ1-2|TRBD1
CSGKGGNGYTF
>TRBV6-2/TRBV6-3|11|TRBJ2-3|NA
CASADGHTQYF
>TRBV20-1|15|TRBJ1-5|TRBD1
CSARDSSGSNQPQHF
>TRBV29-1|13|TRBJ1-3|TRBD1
CSVAGGSGNTIYF
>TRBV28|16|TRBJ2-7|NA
CASSSSGLKGIYEQYF
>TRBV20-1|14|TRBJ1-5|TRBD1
CSARETGSGQPQHF